The 10 T cell receptor beta chains presented below share a single source sample, sequenced in a study of post-analysis software for immune sequencing data. Whole-study findings and limits: In patients, TRBV5-6, TRBV5-1 and TRBV20-1 belonged to roughly 5 TRBV segments found more frequently than in controls.

These receptors have no known antigen. Unique molecular identifiers were built into the TCR beta cDNA libraries. TCRdb reanalysed the PCR reads using MiXCR and keeps one entry per CDR3 protein. The sample has 800,000 to 950,000 distinct CDR3 sequences, roughly 50% seen once. Sequencing used blood. These receptors were taken from a girl aged 10-17 years with multiple sclerosis.

The chain links TRBV20-1 to TRBJ2-5; 7 nucleotides align to TRBD2. Matching the DNA end better, TRBJ2-7 makes the J call doubtful. The CDR3 has 15 residues. Germline V gene lookup returns CDR1 DFQATT and CDR2 SNEGSKA (reference sequence). The CDR3 reads CSARGGTRGSNEQYF. CDR3 nucleotides: TGCAGTGCTAGGGGGGGGACCCGTGGGAGTAACGAGCAGTACTTC.

The chain is built from TRBV20-1 and TRBJ2-1; either TRBD1 or TRBD2 may fit D (5 bases each). The J call may be incorrect, as the DNA end agrees better with TRBJ2-7. The CDR3 totals 13 residues. From germline, CDR1 is DFQATT and CDR2 SNEGSKA (reference sequence). DNA of the CDR3: TGCAGTGCCCGAGGGGTGGGCTACAATGAGCAGTACTTC. As protein: CSARGVGYNEQYF.

This clonotype was detected once. This chain joins TRBV2 and TRBJ1-1, with 7 bases that match TRBD1. The V gene's germline CDR1 is SNHLY and CDR2 FYNNEI. The ends lost 7 bases at V and 4 bases at J; junction bases unmatched: 9. CDR3 length equals 14 residues. Here the CDR3 reads CASKGAGGATEAFF. CDR3 coding DNA: TGTGCCAGCAAGGGGGCAGGGGGGGCCACTGAAGCTTTCTTT.

There are a few counts of this clonotype. This chain uses TRBV7-6 with TRBJ2-7; 9 positions agree with TRBD2. V shed 0 bases and J 2 bases; nucleotides not matched to a gene: 5. Germline CDR1 SGHVS, CDR2 FNYEAQ. The CDR3 consists of 16 residues. The DNA for the CDR3 is TGTGCCAGCAGCTTAGCCAAAGGCGGGGGGGCCTACGAGCAGTACTTC. This gives the protein CASSLAKGGGAYEQYF.

CDR3 in DNA: TGTGTATCCAACGAGAACAGGGGGCGGGGTCCCTCCGAGCAGTACTTC. Its translation is CVSNENRGRGPSEQYF. The chain has TRBV28 and TRBJ2-7; TRBD1 matches 9 bases. The CDR3 is 16 amino acids. Per germline, CDR1 MDHEN and CDR2 SYDVKM.

CDR3 DNA: TGTGCCAGCCGGGGGCCAGACACTACCTCTATCTCTGGGGCCAACGTCCTGACTTTC. Encoded protein: CASRGPDTTSISGANVLTF. The chain is built from TRBV7-9 and TRBJ2-6, with D tentatively TRBD1 or TRBD2 (6 bases each). Trimming stripped 8 bases from V and 0 bases from J, with 23 bases between. The CDR3 spans 19 residues. Germline lookup yields CDR1 SEHNR and CDR2 FQNEAQ (reference sequence).

The chain employs TRBV9 and TRBJ2-7; 10 bases fit TRBD1. Trimming at V came to 3 bases and at J to 6 bases, leaving 6 bases not matched to a gene. This CDR3 has 14 amino acids. Germline V lookup: CDR1 SGDLS, CDR2 YYNGEE. The CDR3 reads CASSEGTGEIEQYF. CDR3 in DNA: TGTGCCAGCAGCGAGGGGACAGGGGAGATCGAGCAGTACTTC.

V usage is TRBV7-9 and J usage is TRBJ1-5; D ambiguous. With 5 bases removed from V and 4 bases from J, the gap between germline ends came to 9 bases. The germline V gene has CDR1 SEHNR and CDR2 FQNEAQ (reference sequence). The CDR3 runs to 13 residues. CDR3 sequence reads: CASSANRNQPQHF. The CDR3 nucleotides are TGTGCCAGCAGCGCCAACAGAAATCAGCCCCAGCATTTT.

As to this clonotype: Germline and junction disagree at one end, which may indicate a read error. This rearrangement joins TRBV5-1 to TRBJ1-2, with D unresolved. In germline, CDR1 is SGHRS, CDR2 YFSETQ. This CDR3 contains 16 residues. CDR3 DNA sequence: TGCGCCAGCGACTGGTCAACGGGAGGACCAAACTATGGCCACACCTTC. It codes for CASDWSTGGPNYGHTF. The whole variable domain, remainder taken from reference TRBV5-1 and TRBJ1-2, is KAGVTQTPRYLIKTRGQQVTLSCSPISGHRSVSWYQQTPGQGLQFLFEYFSETQRNKGNFPGRFSGRQFSNSRSEMNVSTLELGDSALYLCASDWSTGGPNYGHTFGSGTRLTVV.

V gene TRBV20-1 combines with J gene TRBJ2-5; a possible D gene is TRBD2 (6 bases). In germline, CDR1 is DFQATT, CDR2 SNEGSKA (reference sequence). The CDR3 is made up of 11 amino acids. Trimming took 5 bases from V and 3 from J, leaving 7 bases between them. CDR3 residues: CSAGTEETQYF. CDR3 nucleotide sequence: TGCAGTGCTGGGACTGAAGAGACCCAGTACTTC.